A selection of T cell receptor beta chains follows, all from one sample in a study of blood T cell repertoires in COVID-19. Repertoires were generated with immunoSEQ multiplex PCR, while TCRdb's copy carries only in-frame clones and drops some. The data contain some 150,000 clones, about nine tenths of them singletons. The sequenced sample was peripheral blood. Receptors originate from a woman aged 50 to 65 with acute or convalescent COVID-19. Both conserved end residues are part of each CDR3. Size tells how often a clone was seen (once, few, many) or the class of an expanded clone, and some rows leave it out.

v_gene	abundance	j_gene	CDR3aa
TRBV4-1	NA	TRBJ2-7	CASSIRYTGASPSYEQYF
TRBV3-1/TRBV3-2	NA	TRBJ2-1	CASSQEPTLAGGENEQFF
TRBV5-1	NA	TRBJ2-7	CASSLTGLAGGPYEQYF
TRBV27	NA	TRBJ2-7	CASSSWTGIEQYF
TRBV7-8	few	TRBJ2-3	CASSLEGRGTDTQYF
TRBV30	NA	TRBJ2-7	CAWSVVPLEEQYF
TRBV19	NA	TRBJ2-7	CASRSNPGQDYEQYF
TRBV20-1	NA	TRBJ2-7	CSASSGTSGLYEQYF
TRBV19	NA	TRBJ1-2	CASSMRTENGYTF
TRBV9	NA	TRBJ2-2	CASSYRTGELFF
TRBV7-6	NA	TRBJ2-3	CASSLVAGGGTDTQYF
TRBV6-5	NA	TRBJ2-3	CASSLALSTDTQYF
TRBV30	once	TRBJ1-1	CAWHPGQGVGAEAFF
TRBV29-1	NA	TRBJ2-2	CSGQTGGSTGELFF
TRBV15	NA	TRBJ2-7	CATSRDAGAHEQYF
TRBV30	NA	TRBJ2-4	CAWRTGGSNIQYF
TRBV13	NA	TRBJ1-1	CASSPRRVTEAFF
TRBV30	once	TRBJ1-3	CAWSWGTPFSGNTIYF
TRBV28	NA	TRBJ2-3	CASSPGTSGPLDTQYF
TRBV30	NA	TRBJ2-2	CAWSVRRGGELFF
TRBV28	NA	TRBJ1-1	CASTPGTGNFGAFF
TRBV5-1	NA	TRBJ1-4	CASSLGPGVNEKLFF